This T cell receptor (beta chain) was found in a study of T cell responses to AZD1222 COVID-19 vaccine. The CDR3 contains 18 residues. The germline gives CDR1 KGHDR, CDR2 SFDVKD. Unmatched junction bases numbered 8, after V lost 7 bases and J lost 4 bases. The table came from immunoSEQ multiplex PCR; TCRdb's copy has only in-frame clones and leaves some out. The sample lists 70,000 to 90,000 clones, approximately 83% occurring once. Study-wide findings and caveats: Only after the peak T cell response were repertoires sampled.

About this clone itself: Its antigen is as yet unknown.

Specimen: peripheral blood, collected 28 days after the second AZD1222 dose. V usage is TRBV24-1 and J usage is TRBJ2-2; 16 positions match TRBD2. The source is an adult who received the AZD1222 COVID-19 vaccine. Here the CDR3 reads CATSLGLAGGPGTGELFF. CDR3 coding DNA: TGTGCCACCAGCCTGGGACTAGCGGGAGGGCCAGGCACCGGGGAGCTGTTTTTT.